These T cell receptor beta chains were read from a single sample in a study of blood T cell repertoires in COVID-19. Some clones are missing from TCRdb's copy, which holds only in-frame ones; the method was immunoSEQ multiplex PCR. The sample yields over 200,000 clones, around nine tenths seen once. The sequencing input was PBMCs or T cells enriched from blood (not recorded which). Every receptor here comes from a man aged 25 to 40 who had recovered from COVID-19. Both conserved end residues are part of each CDR3. The D gene is left open where the match is weak. The size entry is marked missing in some rows and otherwise reads once, few, many or a size class.

TRBV3-1/TRBV3-2	once	TRBJ2-1	NA	TGTGCCAGCAGCCAAGGAACTTATAATGAGCAGTTCTTC	CASSQGTYNEQFF
TRBV12-3/TRBV12-4	NA	TRBJ2-7	NA	TGTGCCAGCAGTTTTCGGCGGGGATACGAGCAGTACTTC	CASSFRRGYEQYF
TRBV9	NA	TRBJ2-3	NA	TGTGCCAGCAGCGACAGGGGGGGGCCGTTGGTAGATACGCAGTATTTT	CASSDRGGPLVDTQYF
TRBV6-1	NA	TRBJ1-2	NA	TGTGCCAGCAGTGAAGCCGGGAGTCGCGGCTACACCTTC	CASSEAGSRGYTF
TRBV7-6	NA	TRBJ1-2	NA	TGTGCCAGCAGCGCGGTCAGGGATGGCTACACCTTC	CASSAVRDGYTF
TRBV7-2	NA	TRBJ1-5	NA	TGTGCCAGCAGCCCAGGGGTCCGAAGCAATCAGCCCCAGCATTTT	CASSPGVRSNQPQHF
TRBV2	few	TRBJ1-6	NA	TGTGCCAGAAGGACGACAGTGCTCGGATCACCCCTCCACTTT	CARRTTVLGSPLHF
TRBV18	NA	TRBJ2-7	NA	TGTGCCAGCTCACCAGGGGCTCCCTACGAGCAGTACTTC	CASSPGAPYEQYF
TRBV7-2	NA	TRBJ1-4	TRBD1	TGTGCCAGCAGTCCTACCCCGGGACAGCTTAATGAAAAACTGTTTTTT	CASSPTPGQLNEKLFF
TRBV7-2	once	TRBJ2-1	TRBD2	TGTGCCAGCAGCTTAGGCTGGACTAGCCCCCATGAGCAGTTCTTC	CASSLGWTSPHEQFF
TRBV9	NA	TRBJ1-3	NA	TGTGCCAGCAGCGGGACGGCCGGGCAGGGTGGAAACACCATATATTTT	CASSGTAGQGGNTIYF
TRBV18	once	TRBJ1-2	NA	TGTGCCAGCTCACCATCAACCGGGATTTATGGCTACACCTTC	CASSPSTGIYGYTF
TRBV5-1	NA	TRBJ2-1	NA	TGCGCCAGCAGCTCTACGTTTGGGAGCGGTGAGCAGTTCTTC	CASSSTFGSGEQFF
TRBV11-2	NA	TRBJ2-3	TRBD1	TGTGCCAGCAGCCGGTGGGACAGGGTGGGAGATACGCAGTATTTT	CASSRWDRVGDTQYF
TRBV5-8	NA	TRBJ2-3	NA	TGTGCCAGCAGCTTTCCCTCTATATTATACAGAACCACAGATACGCAGTATTTT	CASSFPSILYRTTDTQYF
TRBV27	once	TRBJ2-3	NA	TGTGCCAGCAGTTTCCGGGTGTTGGCAGATACGCAGTATTTT	CASSFRVLADTQYF
TRBV3-1/TRBV3-2	NA	TRBJ2-7	TRBD2	TGTGCCAGCAGCCAAGGCCTAGCGGGGCAATACGAGCAGTACTTC	CASSQGLAGQYEQYF
TRBV6-5	few	TRBJ1-5	TRBD1	TGTGCCAGCAGTCGGACAGGGGGTGGTCAGCCCCAGCATTTT	CASSRTGGGQPQHF